These 16 T cell receptor beta chains came from one sample sequenced in a study of blood T cell repertoires in COVID-19. Assay: immunoSEQ multiplex PCR; the TCRdb copy retains only in-frame clones and omits some. The sample records around 300,000 clones, approximately 90% being singletons. Material: PBMCs or T cells enriched from blood (not recorded which). Source of these receptors: a woman aged 60 to 75 in a cohort exposed to, infected with or recovered from COVID-19 (not recorded which).

The chain employs TRBV5-1 and TRBJ2-3; D may be TRBD1 (5 bases). The ends were cut back, 0 bases at V and 5 bases at J, with 13 bases in the middle. The CDR3 length is 15 residues. CDR1 and CDR2 from the germline V gene are SGHRS and YFSETQ. The CDR3 reads CASSLGRAIGDTQYF. CDR3 nucleotides: TGCGCCAGCAGCTTGGGCAGGGCGATAGGAGATACGCAGTATTTT. The full variable domain, with the rest looked up from reference TRBV5-1 and TRBJ2-3, is KAGVTQTPRYLIKTRGQQVTLSCSPISGHRSVSWYQQTPGQGLQFLFEYFSETQRNKGNFPGRFSGRQFSNSRSEMNVSTLELGDSALYLCASSLGRAIGDTQYFGPGTRLTVL.

A single count supports this clone. The chain is built from TRBV15 and TRBJ1-6; 10 bases align to TRBD1. In germline, CDR1 is LNHNV, CDR2 YYDKDF (reference sequence). Trimming cost V 6 bases and J 8 bases; bases outside gene matches: 4. This CDR3 comprises 14 residues. CDR3 protein: CATSPGQGDSPLHF. CDR3 nucleotides: TGTGCCACCAGTCCCGGACAGGGGGATTCACCCCTCCACTTT.

The chain joins TRBV2 to TRBJ2-3, with D perhaps matching TRBD2 (7 bases). V shed 6 bases and J shed 4 bases, with 17 bases lying between them. CDR1 is SNHLY, CDR2 FYNNEI, per germline. This CDR3 is 15 amino acids long. This CDR3 is CASSRDTGGPDTQYF. DNA of the CDR3: TGTGCCAGCAGCCGGGACACGGGGGGACCAGATACGCAGTATTTT. Full variable domain (remainder filled in from reference TRBV2 and TRBJ2-3): EPEVTQTPSHQVTQMGQEVILRCVPISNHLYFYWYRQILGQKVEFLVSFYNNEISEKSEIFDDQFSVERPDGSNFTLKIRSTKLEDSAMYFCASSRDTGGPDTQYFGPGTRLTVL.

This sequence joins TRBV21-1 and TRBJ2-2; whether TRBD1, the table's D call, matches the DNA was not checked. TRBV21-1 constitutes a pseudogene. This CDR3 comprises 14 residues. The CDR3 sequence is CASSKGQKTGELFF. The CDR3 DNA reads as TGTGCCAGCAGCAAAGGACAGAAGACCGGGGAGCTGTTTTTT.

Note on this clone: This sample includes further DNA sequences coding for the same CDR3. The genes are TRBV24-1 and TRBJ1-5; weak D call: TRBD1 (5 bases). CDR3 length: 15 residues. V was shortened by 3 bases and J by 2 bases, with 10 bases between the two germline ends. The germline V gene encodes CDR1 KGHDR and CDR2 SFDVKD. Written as DNA, the CDR3 is TGTGCCACCAGTGATACCGGGGGGGGCAATCAGCCCCAGCATTTT. It is translated as CATSDTGGGNQPQHF.

The chain carries TRBV28 and TRBJ2-4; TRBD2 matches at 8 bases. Per germline, CDR1 MDHEN and CDR2 SYDVKM. Losses at the gene ends were 4 bases for V and 6 bases for J; bases not matched to a gene: 11. The CDR3 length is 16 residues. In DNA form, the CDR3 reads TGTGCCAGCAGTTCCTCCGGGGTAGCGGGGCGAAACATTCAGTACTTC. Protein product: CASSSSGVAGRNIQYF.

The V and J genes are TRBV19 and TRBJ2-1; D is unclear. The CDR3 is made up of 16 amino acids. Germline CDR1 is LNHDA and CDR2 is SQIVND (reference sequence). With 3 bases removed from V and 0 bases from J, the gap between germline ends came to 12 bases. The CDR3 sequence: CASSIFRPGSYNEQFF. For the CDR3, the DNA is TGTGCCAGTAGTATCTTTCGCCCCGGCTCCTACAATGAGCAGTTCTTC.

The gene calls are TRBV15 and TRBJ2-2; 7 bases match TRBD1. The CDR3 contains 15 residues. V dropped 3 bases and J dropped 12; count of bases not matched to a gene: 13. Germline V CDR1 and CDR2: LNHNV, YYDKDF (reference sequence). The CDR3 is CATSRGEQGVIQLFF. CDR3 nucleotide sequence: TGTGCCACCAGCAGGGGGGAGCAGGGGGTGATTCAGCTGTTTTTT.

The genes are TRBV15 and TRBJ2-1; D may be TRBD2 (6 bases). The CDR3 consists of 15 residues. V lost 0 bases and J 2 bases, leaving 8 bases between the germline ends. Germline V lookup: CDR1 LNHNV, CDR2 YYDKDF (reference sequence). DNA for the CDR3: TGTGCCACCAGCAGAGAATGGGGGGCCTACAATGAGCAGTTCTTC. Its translation is CATSREWGAYNEQFF.

This clone was seen more than once but under ten times. The chain employs TRBV6-5 and TRBJ2-1, with 10 bases fitting TRBD2. V lost 6 bases to trimming and J lost 3 bases; unmatched junction nucleotides: 5. CDR1 and CDR2 from the germline V gene are MNHEY and SVGAGI. The CDR3 has 15 residues. Here the CDR3 reads CASRQREGGYNEQFF. For the CDR3, the DNA is TGTGCCAGCAGGCAGCGGGAGGGAGGCTACAATGAGCAGTTCTTC.

The CDR3 protein is CASSQGTGSGTEAFF. The CDR3 DNA sequence: TGTGCCAGCAGCCAAGGGACAGGGTCTGGGACTGAAGCTTTCTTT. J is TRBJ1-1 and V is TRBV3-1 (or the pseudogene TRBV3-2); the match to TRBD1 covers 8 bases. The CDR3 sequence is 15 residues long. J was trimmed by 5 bases and V by 1 base; bases with no gene match: 6. Germline-derived CDR1 and CDR2 are LGHDT and YNNKEL (reference sequence).

V gene TRBV19 combines with J gene TRBJ2-3; possible D gene TRBD1, 6 bases. Germline CDR1 LNHDA, CDR2 SQIVND (reference sequence). V lost 6 bases, J lost 4 bases, and 11 bases lay in between. CDR3 size: 13 residues. The CDR3 DNA reads as TGTGCCAGTAGAGTGGCAGGGGCAGATACGCAGTATTTT. Translated, it gives CASRVAGADTQYF. Combining the CDR3 with reference TRBV19 and TRBJ2-3 gives the whole variable domain DGGITQSPKYLFRKEGQNVTLSCEQNLNHDAMYWYRQDPGQGLRLIYYSQIVNDFQKGDIAEGYSVSREKKESFPLTVTSAQKNPTAFYLCASRVAGADTQYFGPGTRLTVL.

The chain is built from TRBV24-1 and TRBJ2-1; TRBD1 is a possible D gene (5 bases). The germline V gene has CDR1 KGHDR and CDR2 SFDVKD. V lost 4 bases and J 4 bases, leaving 10 bases between the germline ends. This CDR3 contains 14 residues. CDR3 in amino acids: CATSDPDKYNEQFF. The CDR3, as DNA: TGTGCCACCAGTGACCCGGACAAGTACAATGAGCAGTTCTTC.

The rearrangement links TRBV14 to TRBJ1-2, with unresolved D. The CDR3 spans 12 residues. Germline CDR1 and CDR2: SGHDN and FVKESK. V lost 0 bases, J lost 8 bases, and 7 bases lay in between. This CDR3 is CASSQDLRGYTF. CDR3 DNA: TGTGCCAGCAGCCAAGATCTCCGGGGCTACACCTTC.

This clone came up once. The chain joins TRBV29-1 to TRBJ1-1; 7 nucleotides align to TRBD1. The CDR3 totals 11 residues. J gave up 11 bases and V 4 bases, and 7 bases lay outside the gene matches. Per the germline V gene, CDR1 is SQVTM and CDR2 is ANQGSEA. CDR3 in amino acids: CSVGEQGTAFF. Here the CDR3 DNA reads TGCAGCGTTGGGGAACAGGGGACTGCTTTCTTT.

CDR3 nucleotide sequence: TGTGCCAGCAGCCTGGGACAGGGAGGCGATGAGCAGTTCTTC. Its translation: CASSLGQGGDEQFF. The V call is TRBV16, the J call TRBJ2-1; 9 nucleotides match TRBD1. This CDR3 contains 14 residues. CDR1 KGHSY and CDR2 FQNENV come from the germline V gene. With V trimmed by 4 bases and J by 8 bases, 6 bases remained unmatched.